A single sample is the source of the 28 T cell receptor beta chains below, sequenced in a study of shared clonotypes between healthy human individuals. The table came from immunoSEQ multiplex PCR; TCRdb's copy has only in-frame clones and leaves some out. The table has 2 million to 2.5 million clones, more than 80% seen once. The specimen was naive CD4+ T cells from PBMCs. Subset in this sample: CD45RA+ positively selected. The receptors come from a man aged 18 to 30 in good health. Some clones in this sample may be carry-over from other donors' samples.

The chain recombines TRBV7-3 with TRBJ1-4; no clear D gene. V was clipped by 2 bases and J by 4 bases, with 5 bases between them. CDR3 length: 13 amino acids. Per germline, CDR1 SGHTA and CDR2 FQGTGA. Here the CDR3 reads CASSLLLNEKLFF. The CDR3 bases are TGTGCCAGCAGCTTACTCCTTAATGAAAAACTGTTTTTT.

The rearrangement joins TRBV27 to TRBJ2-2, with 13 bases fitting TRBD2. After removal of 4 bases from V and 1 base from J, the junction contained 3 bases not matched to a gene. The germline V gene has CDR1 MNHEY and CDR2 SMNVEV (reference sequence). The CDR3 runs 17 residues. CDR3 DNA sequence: TGTGCCAGCAGTTCGGGACTAGCGGGATGGAACACCGGGGAGCTGTTTTTT. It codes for CASSSGLAGWNTGELFF.

Written as DNA, the CDR3 is TGCGCCAGCAGCCAAGAGGCTTCTTGGGGGGATACGCAGTATTTT. Translated, it gives CASSQEASWGDTQYF. The genes are TRBV4-3 and TRBJ2-3; D is perhaps TRBD1 or TRBD2 (5 bases each). This CDR3 is built from 15 residues. The germline CDR1 and CDR2 sequences are LGHNA and YSLEER. The V end was cut by 0 bases, the J end by 6 bases, with 13 bases between.

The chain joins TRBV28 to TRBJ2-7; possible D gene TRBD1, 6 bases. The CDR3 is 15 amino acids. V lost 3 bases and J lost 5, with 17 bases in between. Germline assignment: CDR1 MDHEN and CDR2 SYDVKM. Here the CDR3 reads CASSFIRGLMNEQYF. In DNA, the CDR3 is TGTGCCAGCAGTTTCATCAGGGGTTTGATGAACGAGCAGTACTTC.

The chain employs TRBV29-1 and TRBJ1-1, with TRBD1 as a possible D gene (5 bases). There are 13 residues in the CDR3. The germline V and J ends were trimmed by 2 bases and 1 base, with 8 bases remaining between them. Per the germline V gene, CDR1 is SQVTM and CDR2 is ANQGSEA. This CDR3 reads CSVERRGNTEAFF. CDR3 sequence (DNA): TGCAGCGTTGAACGGAGGGGGAACACTGAAGCTTTCTTT.

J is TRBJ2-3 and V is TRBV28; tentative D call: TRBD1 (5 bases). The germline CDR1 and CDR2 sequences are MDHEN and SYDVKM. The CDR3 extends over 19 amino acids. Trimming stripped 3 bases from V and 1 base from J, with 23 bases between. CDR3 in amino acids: CASSLGRQGVLRGTDTQYF. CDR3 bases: TGTGCCAGCAGTTTGGGTCGGCAGGGCGTCCTCCGCGGCACAGATACGCAGTATTTT.

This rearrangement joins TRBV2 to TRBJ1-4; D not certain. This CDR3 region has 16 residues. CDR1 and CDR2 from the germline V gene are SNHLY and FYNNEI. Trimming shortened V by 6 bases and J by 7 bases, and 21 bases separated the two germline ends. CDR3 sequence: CASSELGSGSSEKLFF. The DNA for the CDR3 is TGTGCCAGCAGCGAACTAGGGTCCGGGTCGAGTGAAAAACTGTTTTTT.

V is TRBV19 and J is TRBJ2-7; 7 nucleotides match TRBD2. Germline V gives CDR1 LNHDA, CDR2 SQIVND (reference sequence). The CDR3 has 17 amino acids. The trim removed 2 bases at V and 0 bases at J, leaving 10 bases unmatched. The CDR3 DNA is TGTGCCAGTAGTATATCCCCGCGGCGGGAGAGCTCCTACGAGCAGTACTTC. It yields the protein CASSISPRRESSYEQYF.

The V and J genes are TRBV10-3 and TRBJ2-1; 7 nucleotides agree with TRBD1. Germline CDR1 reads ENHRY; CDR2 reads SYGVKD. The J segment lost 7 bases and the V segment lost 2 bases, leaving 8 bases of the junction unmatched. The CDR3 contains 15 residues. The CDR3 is CAISEGMTGNNEQFF. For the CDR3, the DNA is TGTGCCATCAGTGAGGGCATGACAGGGAATAATGAGCAGTTCTTC.

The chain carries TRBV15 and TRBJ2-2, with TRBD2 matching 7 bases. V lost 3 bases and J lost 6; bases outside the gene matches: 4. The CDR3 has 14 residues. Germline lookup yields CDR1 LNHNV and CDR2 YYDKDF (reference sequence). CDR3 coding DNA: TGTGCCACCAGCAGGGCACGGGGGGCCGGGGAGCTGTTTTTT. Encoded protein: CATSRARGAGELFF.

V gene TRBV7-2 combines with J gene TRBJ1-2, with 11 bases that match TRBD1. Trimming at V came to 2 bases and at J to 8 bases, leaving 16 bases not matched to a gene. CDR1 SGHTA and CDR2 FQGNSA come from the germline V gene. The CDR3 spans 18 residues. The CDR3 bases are TGTGCCAGCAGCTTAAGCAGGGATCAGGACAGGGGGCCCGGGGGCTACACCTTC. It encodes CASSLSRDQDRGPGGYTF.

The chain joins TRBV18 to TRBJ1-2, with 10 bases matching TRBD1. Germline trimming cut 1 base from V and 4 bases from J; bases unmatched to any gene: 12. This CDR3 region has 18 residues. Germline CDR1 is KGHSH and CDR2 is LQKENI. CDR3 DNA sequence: TGTGCCAGCTCACCACAGGGGACAGGGGCCCGAACGTCCTATGGCTACACCTTC. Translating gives CASSPQGTGARTSYGYTF.

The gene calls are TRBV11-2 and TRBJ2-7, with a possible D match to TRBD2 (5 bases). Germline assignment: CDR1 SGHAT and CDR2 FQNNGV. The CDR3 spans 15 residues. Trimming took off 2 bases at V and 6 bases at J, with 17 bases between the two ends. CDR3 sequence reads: CASSLILVSIGEQYF. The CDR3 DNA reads TGTGCCAGCAGCTTAATACTAGTGAGTATCGGCGAGCAGTACTTC.

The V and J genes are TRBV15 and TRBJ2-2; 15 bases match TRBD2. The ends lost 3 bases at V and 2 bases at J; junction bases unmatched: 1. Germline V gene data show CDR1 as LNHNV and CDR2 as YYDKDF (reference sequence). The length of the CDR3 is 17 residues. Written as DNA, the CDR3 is TGTGCCACCAGCAGGGGACTAGCGGGAGGTAACACCGGGGAGCTGTTTTTT. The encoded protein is CATSRGLAGGNTGELFF.

In nucleotides, the CDR3 is TGCGCCAGCAGTAAAAATCCGGGACAGAGTGAGCAGTTCTTC. Protein sequence: CASSKNPGQSEQFF. The rearrangement joins TRBV5-1 to TRBJ2-1, with 7 bases that match TRBD1. Losses at the gene ends were 5 bases for V and 9 bases for J; bases not matched to a gene: 11. The length of the CDR3 is 14 residues. Germline V gene lookup returns CDR1 SGHRS and CDR2 YFSETQ.

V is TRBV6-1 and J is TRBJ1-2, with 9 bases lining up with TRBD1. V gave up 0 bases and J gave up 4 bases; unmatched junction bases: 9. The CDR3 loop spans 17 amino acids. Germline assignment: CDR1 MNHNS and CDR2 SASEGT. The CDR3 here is CASSEAGNRGRIYGYTF. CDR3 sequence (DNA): TGTGCCAGCAGTGAAGCGGGGAACAGGGGGCGAATCTATGGCTACACCTTC.

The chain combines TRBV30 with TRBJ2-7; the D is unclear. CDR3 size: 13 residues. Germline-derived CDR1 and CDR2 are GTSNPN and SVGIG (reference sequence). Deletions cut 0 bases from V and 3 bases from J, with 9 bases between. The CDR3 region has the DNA TGTGCCTGGAGTGTGTCAGGTCTCTACGAGCAGTACTTC. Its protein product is CAWSVSGLYEQYF.

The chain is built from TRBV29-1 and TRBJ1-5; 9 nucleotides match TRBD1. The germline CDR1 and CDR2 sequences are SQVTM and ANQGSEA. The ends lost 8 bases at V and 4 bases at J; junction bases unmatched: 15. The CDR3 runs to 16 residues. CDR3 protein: CSPPGGDRGVNQPQHF. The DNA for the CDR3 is TGCAGCCCACCCGGGGGAGACAGGGGGGTAAATCAGCCCCAGCATTTT.

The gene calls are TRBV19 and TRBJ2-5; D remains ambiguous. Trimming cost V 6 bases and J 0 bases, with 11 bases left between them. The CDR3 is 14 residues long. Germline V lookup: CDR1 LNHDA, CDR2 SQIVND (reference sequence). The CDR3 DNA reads TGTGCCAGTAGCATCAAACGGAACCAAGAGACCCAGTACTTC. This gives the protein CASSIKRNQETQYF.

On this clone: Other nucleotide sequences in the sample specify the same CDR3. The DNA of the CDR3 is TGTGCCAGCAGCTTAGCAGGGAACAATCAGCCCCAGCATTTT. It is translated as CASSLAGNNQPQHF. This chain joins TRBV7-9 and TRBJ1-5; D is unclear. CDR1 is SEHNR and CDR2 is FQNEAQ in the germline V gene (reference sequence). This CDR3 region has 14 residues. V lost 0 bases and J lost 3, with 6 bases in between.

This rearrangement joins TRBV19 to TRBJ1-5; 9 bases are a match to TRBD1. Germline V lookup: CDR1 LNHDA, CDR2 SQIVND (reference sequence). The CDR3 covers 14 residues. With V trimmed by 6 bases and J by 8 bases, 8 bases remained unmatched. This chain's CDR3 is CASRPTGGKKPQHF. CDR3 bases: TGTGCCAGTAGACCCACAGGGGGCAAGAAGCCCCAGCATTTT.

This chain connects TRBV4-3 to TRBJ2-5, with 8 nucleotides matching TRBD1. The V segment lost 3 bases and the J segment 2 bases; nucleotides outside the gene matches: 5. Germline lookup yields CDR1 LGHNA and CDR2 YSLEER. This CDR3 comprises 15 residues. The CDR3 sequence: CASSHQTGEQETQYF. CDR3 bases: TGCGCCAGCAGCCACCAGACAGGGGAGCAAGAGACCCAGTACTTC.

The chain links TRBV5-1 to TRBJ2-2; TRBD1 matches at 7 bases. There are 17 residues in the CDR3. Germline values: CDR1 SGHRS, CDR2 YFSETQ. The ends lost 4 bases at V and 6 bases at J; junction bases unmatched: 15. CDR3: CASSELTGSSASGELFF. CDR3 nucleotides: TGCGCCAGCAGCGAACTGACAGGGTCTTCGGCTTCCGGGGAGCTGTTTTTT.

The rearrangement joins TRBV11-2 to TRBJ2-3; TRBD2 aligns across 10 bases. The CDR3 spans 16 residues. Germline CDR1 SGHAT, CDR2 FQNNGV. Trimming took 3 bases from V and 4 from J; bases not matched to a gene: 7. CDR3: CASSFRSGRVADTQYF. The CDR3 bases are TGTGCCAGCAGCTTTCGCAGCGGGAGGGTTGCAGATACGCAGTATTTT. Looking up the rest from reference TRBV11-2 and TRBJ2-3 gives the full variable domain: EAGVAQSPRYKIIEKRQSVAFWCNPISGHATLYWYQQILGQGPKLLIQFQNNGVVDDSQLPKDRFSAERLKGVDSTLKIQPAKLEDSAVYLCASSFRSGRVADTQYFGPGTRLTVL.

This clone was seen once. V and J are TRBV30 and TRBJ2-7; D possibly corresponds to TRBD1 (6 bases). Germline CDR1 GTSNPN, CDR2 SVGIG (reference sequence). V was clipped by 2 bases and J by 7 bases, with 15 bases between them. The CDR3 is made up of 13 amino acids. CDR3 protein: CAWSRQGRGEQYF. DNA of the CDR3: TGTGCCTGGAGTCGGCAGGGAAGGGGGGAGCAGTACTTC. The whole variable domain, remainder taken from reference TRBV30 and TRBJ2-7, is SQTIHQWPATLVQPVGSPLSLECTVEGTSNPNLYWYRQAAGRGLQLLFYSVGIGQISSEVPQNLSASRPQDRQFILSSKKLLLSDSGFYLCAWSRQGRGEQYFGPGTRLTVT.

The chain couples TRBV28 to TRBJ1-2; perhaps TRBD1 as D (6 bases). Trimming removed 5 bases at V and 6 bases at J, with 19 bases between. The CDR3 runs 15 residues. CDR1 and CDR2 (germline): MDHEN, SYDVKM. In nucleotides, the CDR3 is TGTGCCAGCAGTCCCCTCGGGACACTTCGAGATGGCTACACCTTC. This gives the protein CASSPLGTLRDGYTF.

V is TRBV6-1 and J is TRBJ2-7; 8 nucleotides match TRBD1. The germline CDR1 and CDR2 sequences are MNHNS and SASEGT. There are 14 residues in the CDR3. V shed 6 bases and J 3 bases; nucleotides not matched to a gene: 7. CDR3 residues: CASRATGVVYEQYF. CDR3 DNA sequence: TGTGCCAGCAGGGCGACAGGGGTTGTCTACGAGCAGTACTTC.

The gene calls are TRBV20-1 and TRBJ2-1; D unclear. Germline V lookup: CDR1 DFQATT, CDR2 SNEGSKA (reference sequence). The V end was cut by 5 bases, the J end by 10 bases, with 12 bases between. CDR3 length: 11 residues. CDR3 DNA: TGCAGTGCTTTAAGAGCCTGGGAGCAGTTCTTC. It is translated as CSALRAWEQFF.